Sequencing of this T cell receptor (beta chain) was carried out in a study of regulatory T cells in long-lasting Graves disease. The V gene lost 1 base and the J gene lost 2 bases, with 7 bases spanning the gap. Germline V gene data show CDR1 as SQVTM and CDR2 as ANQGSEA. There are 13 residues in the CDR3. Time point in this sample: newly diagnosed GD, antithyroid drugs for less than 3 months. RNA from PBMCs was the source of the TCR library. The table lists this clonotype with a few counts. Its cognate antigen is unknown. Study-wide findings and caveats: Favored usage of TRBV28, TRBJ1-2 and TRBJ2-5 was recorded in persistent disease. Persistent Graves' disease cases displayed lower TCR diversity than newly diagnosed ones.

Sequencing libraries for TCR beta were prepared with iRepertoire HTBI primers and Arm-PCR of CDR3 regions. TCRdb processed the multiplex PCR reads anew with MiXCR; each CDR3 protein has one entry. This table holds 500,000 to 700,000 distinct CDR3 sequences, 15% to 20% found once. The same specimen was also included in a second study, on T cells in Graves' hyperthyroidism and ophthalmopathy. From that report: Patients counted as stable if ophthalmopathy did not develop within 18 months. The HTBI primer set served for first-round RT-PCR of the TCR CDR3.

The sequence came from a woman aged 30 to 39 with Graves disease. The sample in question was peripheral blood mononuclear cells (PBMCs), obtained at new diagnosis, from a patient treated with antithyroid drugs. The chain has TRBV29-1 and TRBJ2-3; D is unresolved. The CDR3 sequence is CSVEGAFTDTQYF. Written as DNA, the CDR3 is TGCAGCGTTGAAGGGGCTTTCACAGATACGCAGTATTTT.